A single TCR beta chain is shown here with its context. The data originate from a study of T cell responses to AZD1222 COVID-19 vaccine. Libraries were prepared by immunoSEQ multiplex PCR; TCRdb keeps only in-frame clonotypes and omits some of them. This sample has about 91,000 clones, with over 75% found just once. The source was peripheral blood, collected on day 0 of AZD1222 vaccination. The receptor was isolated from an adult in good health.

The CDR3 nucleotides are TGCGCCAGCAGCCGGGATCCGGGACGGTTTGAAGCTTTCTTT. It specifies CASSRDPGRFEAFF. The chain has TRBV5-1 and TRBJ1-1, with TRBD1 as a possible D gene (5 bases). The V end lost 4 bases, the J end lost 7 bases, and 17 bases lay between the germline ends. Germline V gene data show CDR1 as SGHRS and CDR2 as YFSETQ. CDR3 size: 14 residues.